The 19 T cell receptor beta chains given below trace back to one sample, sequenced in a study of blood T cell repertoires in COVID-19. Here immunoSEQ multiplex PCR was the method, and the copy in TCRdb shows in-frame clones only, minus some. The data hold more than 65,000 clones, with around 83% observed a single time. The sample comprised peripheral blood. These receptors all come from a woman at least 80 years old with acute or convalescent COVID-19.

This chain links TRBV10-3 with TRBJ1-6, with D maybe TRBD1 (5 bases). This CDR3 is built from 14 residues. CDR1 is ENHRY, CDR2 SYGVKD, per germline. V dropped 0 bases and J dropped 6 bases, with 6 bases sitting between them. For the CDR3, the DNA is TGTGCCATCAGTGAGTCGGGGCTTAATTCACCCCTCCACTTT. Translation: CAISESGLNSPLHF.

This chain links TRBV5-1 with TRBJ2-7; TRBD2 aligns across 9 bases. The germline gives CDR1 SGHRS, CDR2 YFSETQ. This CDR3 is 15 amino acids long. J was trimmed by 2 bases and V by 0 bases; bases with no gene match: 3. The DNA of the CDR3 is TGCGCCAGCAGCTTGGGACTAGCGGAACCCTACGAGCAGTACTTC. It yields the protein CASSLGLAEPYEQYF.

This clone has a handful of counts. Within the sample, other DNA sequences also encode this same CDR3. This chain links TRBV15 with TRBJ1-2; perhaps TRBD1 as D (5 bases). CDR1 is LNHNV and CDR2 is YYDKDF in the germline V gene (reference sequence). The V gene lost 1 base and the J gene lost 4 bases, with 10 bases spanning the gap. CDR3 length: 14 amino acids. The CDR3 region is CATSRGEGSYGYTF. CDR3 DNA: TGTGCCACCAGCAGAGGGGAGGGGTCCTATGGCTACACCTTC.

The CDR3 here is CASSQDGRGADEQYF. For the CDR3, the DNA is TGCGCCAGCAGCCAAGATGGGCGGGGGGCCGACGAGCAGTACTTC. The V call is TRBV4-1, the J call TRBJ2-7; 8 bases are a match to TRBD2. The V and J ends lost 0 bases and 5 bases, in that order; junction bases with no gene match: 6. The CDR3 covers 15 residues. Per germline, CDR1 MGHRA and CDR2 YSYEKL.

The chain recombines TRBV27 with TRBJ1-1, with 7 bases aligning to TRBD1. The junction had 12 bases not matched to a gene; V was cut back by 7 bases and J by 7 bases. The CDR3 runs 14 residues. Germline lookup yields CDR1 MNHEY and CDR2 SMNVEV (reference sequence). CDR3 sequence (DNA): TGTGCCAGCATCACCTCGACAGGGACCTATGAAGCTTTCTTT. Amino acid sequence: CASITSTGTYEAFF.

The chain uses TRBV7-2 and TRBJ2-5, with 10 positions matching TRBD1. The length of the CDR3 is 15 residues. V lost 11 bases and J lost 4; bases outside the gene matches: 13. Germline V lookup: CDR1 SGHTA, CDR2 FQGNSA. The CDR3, as DNA: TGTGCCTGCCGCCGGGACAGGGGTGTTGGAGAGACCCAGTACTTC. Translating it yields CACRRDRGVGETQYF.

The chain recombines TRBV18 with TRBJ1-2; TRBD1 matches 11 bases. This CDR3 spans 14 amino acids. V lost 3 bases to trimming and J lost 8 bases; unmatched junction nucleotides: 5. Germline-derived CDR1 and CDR2 are KGHSH and LQKENI. CDR3 sequence: CASSPDRGRGGYTF. DNA of the CDR3: TGTGCCAGCTCACCGGACAGGGGGCGGGGAGGCTACACCTTC.

The V gene is TRBV18, the J gene TRBJ2-1; TRBD2 is a possible D gene (6 bases). The V end lost 3 bases, the J end lost 8 bases, and 17 bases lay between the germline ends. The CDR3 runs 15 residues. CDR1 and CDR2 from the germline V gene are KGHSH and LQKENI. The CDR3 DNA sequence: TGTGCCAGCTCACCCCGTAAAAATGGCGGGGATGAGCAGTTCTTC. Protein sequence: CASSPRKNGGDEQFF.

The chain is built from TRBV19 and TRBJ1-1; tentatively, D is TRBD1 (5 bases). V lost 3 bases, J lost 7 bases, and 15 bases lay in between. Germline assignment: CDR1 LNHDA and CDR2 SQIVND (reference sequence). The CDR3 length is 14 residues. Here the CDR3 reads CASSIGTGMDEAFF. CDR3 bases: TGTGCCAGTAGTATTGGTACAGGCATGGATGAAGCTTTCTTT.

This clone has just a few counts. The chain combines TRBV10-1 with TRBJ2-1; a weak D match, TRBD2 (6 bases). CDR3 length: 13 residues. Looked up from germline, CDR1 is WNHNN and CDR2 is SYGVQD (reference sequence). Trimming took 3 bases from V and 7 from J, leaving 10 bases between them. CDR3 protein: CASSEPGRNEQFF. Here the CDR3 DNA reads TGCGCCAGCAGTGAACCAGGGAGGAATGAGCAGTTCTTC.

The rearrangement joins TRBV30 to TRBJ1-2; no definite D call. The V end was cut by 1 base, the J end by 0 bases, with 6 bases between. The CDR3 has 13 residues. Germline V gives CDR1 GTSNPN, CDR2 SVGIG (reference sequence). The CDR3 region is CAWSAPPNYGYTF. The CDR3 region has the DNA TGTGCCTGGAGTGCTCCCCCTAACTATGGCTACACCTTC. The entire variable domain, with the rest obtained from reference TRBV30 and TRBJ1-2, is as follows: SQTIHQWPATLVQPVGSPLSLECTVEGTSNPNLYWYRQAAGRGLQLLFYSVGIGQISSEVPQNLSASRPQDRQFILSSKKLLLSDSGFYLCAWSAPPNYGYTFGSGTRLTVV.

The chain carries TRBV5-4 and TRBJ2-3; 13 bases agree with TRBD2. This CDR3 is built from 14 residues. Losses at the gene ends were 1 base for V and 12 bases for J; bases not matched to a gene: 5. Per the germline V gene, CDR1 is SGHNT and CDR2 is YYREEE (reference sequence). The CDR3 DNA reads TGTGCCAGCAGCTTGACCGGGACTAGCGGGGTTCAGTATTTT. It specifies CASSLTGTSGVQYF.

V gene TRBV18 combines with J gene TRBJ1-1; the D is unclear. Germline V gene sequence: CDR1 KGHSH, CDR2 LQKENI. This CDR3 is built from 13 residues. Trimming stripped 2 bases from V and 1 base from J, with 5 bases between. CDR3 residues: CASSPNKNTEAFF. DNA for the CDR3: TGTGCCAGCTCACCAAACAAGAACACTGAAGCTTTCTTT.

The rearrangement joins TRBV7-8 to TRBJ1-2; no clear D gene. Trimming took 3 bases from V and 2 from J, leaving 10 bases between them. The CDR3 contains 14 residues. Looked up from germline, CDR1 is SGHVS and CDR2 is FQNEAQ. The CDR3 DNA reads TGTGCCAGCAGCTTGTCGGTGTTGAACTATGGCTACACCTTC. This encodes CASSLSVLNYGYTF.

The rearrangement links TRBV25-1 to TRBJ2-2, with 10 bases lining up with TRBD1. V gave up 5 bases and J gave up 4 bases; unmatched junction bases: 4. Germline loops: CDR1 MGHDK, CDR2 SYGVNS. CDR3 length: 15 amino acids. CDR3 sequence: CASSRDRGFTGELFF. The CDR3 region has the DNA TGTGCCAGCAGTAGGGACAGGGGATTCACCGGGGAGCTGTTTTTT.

The chain has TRBV19 and TRBJ1-1, with 9 bases that match TRBD1. CDR3 length: 13 residues. Germline V gives CDR1 LNHDA, CDR2 SQIVND (reference sequence). V was pared by 6 bases and J by 11 bases, with 10 bases of the junction left unmatched. CDR3 sequence (DNA): TGTGCCAGTAGGTTTGCCGGGACAGGGCAGGCTTTCTTT. The encoded protein is CASRFAGTGQAFF.

The V call is TRBV7-9, the J call TRBJ1-5; D is perhaps TRBD1 (5 bases). The CDR3 length is 15 residues. Germline V gene data show CDR1 as SEHNR and CDR2 as FQNEAQ (reference sequence). The V and J ends lost 4 bases and 8 bases respectively, with 18 bases between them. CDR3 sequence reads: CASSSTGFRGEPQHF. The CDR3 nucleotides are TGTGCCAGCAGCTCTACAGGTTTTCGGGGGGAGCCCCAGCATTTT. The full variable domain, its missing parts supplied by reference TRBV7-9 and TRBJ1-5, is DTGVSQNPRHKITKRGQNVTFRCDPISEHNRLYWYRQTLGQGPEFLTYFQNEAQLEKSRLLSDRFSAERPKGSFSTLEIQRTEQGDSAMYLCASSSTGFRGEPQHFGDGTRLSIL.

This sequence joins TRBV29-1 and TRBJ1-2, with 7 bases matching TRBD1. V was pared by 1 base and J by 8 bases, with 10 bases of the junction left unmatched. The CDR3 runs to 14 residues. Germline CDR1 is SQVTM and CDR2 is ANQGSEA. The CDR3 nucleotides are TGCAGCGTTGAAGGAGGGGGCGAATGGAGCGGCTACACCTTC. It encodes CSVEGGGEWSGYTF.

The rearrangement links TRBV11-2 to TRBJ2-3, with D tentatively TRBD2 (5 bases). The V end was cut by 1 base, the J end by 2 bases, with 10 bases between. This CDR3 region has 15 residues. Germline CDR1 SGHAT, CDR2 FQNNGV. CDR3 nucleotides: TGTGCCAGCAGCTTAGGGGGTAGCGACACAGATACGCAGTATTTT. Its translation is CASSLGGSDTDTQYF.